This TCR beta chain was obtained from a study of T-cell reconstitution after alpha-beta-depleted transplantation in children. This clonotype was observed many times. Its antigen is unknown. Whole-study findings and limits: Alpha-beta T cells present about two months after transplant were reported to originate from several hundred expanded graft clones. T-cell numbers and diversity, one year after transplant, stemmed largely from T cells that were newly produced.

Germline V CDR1 and CDR2: SQVTM, ANQGSEA. CDR3 length: 14 amino acids. Trimming cost V 1 base and J 5 bases, with 14 bases left between them. For TCRbeta, the library was prepared with unique molecular identifiers. TCRdb re-analysed the PCR reads in MiXCR, keeping a single row per CDR3 protein. Of 670,000 or so distinct CDR3 sequences listed, roughly 13% are singletons. The sequences come from PBMCs, collected before TCRalphabeta/CD19-depleted stem cell transplant. The V call is TRBV29-1, the J call TRBJ2-5, with D perhaps matching TRBD1 or TRBD2 (5 bases each). This TCR was sampled from a girl aged 2 to 10 with congenital amegakaryocytic thrombocytopenia, due to receive a stem cell transplant. For the CDR3, the DNA is TGCAGCGTTGAAGGGTGGGACGCCAAGGAGACCCAGTACTTC. Translated, it gives CSVEGWDAKETQYF.